This T cell receptor beta chain was sequenced in a study of T cell repertoires in cytomegalovirus infection. Study in general: It was the public TCR beta signatures that indicated both CMV infection and matching HLA type. Findings and limits, study-wide: Ex vivo, HLA-C-restricted CMV-specific TCR beta clonotypes prevailed over the rest of the response.

The CDR3 loop spans 17 amino acids. The V gene end was trimmed by 6 bases and the J gene end by 6 bases; junction bases not matched to a gene: 16. TCRdb independently ran MiXCR on the reads; one entry per CDR3 protein. The sample consists of roughly 760,000 distinct CDR3 sequences, approximately 40% of them appearing once. This clonotype was detected only a few times. Its antigen is not identified. The origin of this receptor is a human donor in good health (CMV status not recorded). Some clones in this sample may be carry-over from other donors' samples. The V and J genes are TRBV12-3 or TRBV12-4 and TRBJ1-4; TRBD1 aligns across 7 bases. Sequencing was performed on PBMCs. This CDR3 is CASRSINRGREDEKLFF. DNA for the CDR3: TGTGCCAGCAGATCCATCAACAGGGGTAGGGAAGATGAAAAACTGTTTTTT.